This T cell receptor (beta chain) was found in a study of CD8 T cells in Susac syndrome. This CDR3 contains 14 residues. V was clipped by 0 bases and J by 5 bases, with 10 bases between them. CDR1 is MNHEY and CDR2 is SVGAGI in the germline V gene. Random hexamers were used to reverse transcribe the RNA input (roughly 0.5 to 1 ug). TCRdb used MiXCR to reprocess the immunoSEQ multiplex PCR reads, holding one entry per CDR3 protein. The sample has 250,000 to 300,000 distinct CDR3 sequences, around 85% seen once. The sample consisted of CD8+ T cells from PBMCs. The chain uses TRBV6-5 and TRBJ2-5; D could derive from TRBD1 or TRBD2 (6 bases each). The clonotype originates from a human donor with multiple sclerosis. CDR3 sequence (DNA): TGTGCCAGCAGTTACTCCGGGGGCGGGGAGACCCAGTACTTC. It specifies CASSYSGGGETQYF.